This TCR beta chain stems from a study of blood T cell repertoires in COVID-19. This CDR3 comprises 13 residues. Germline values: CDR1 MNHGY, CDR2 SVAAGI. V lost 5 bases and J lost 4, with 11 bases in between. Sequenced by immunoSEQ multiplex PCR; TCRdb stores in-frame clones only, minus some. The data show about 270,000 clones, with almost 85% seen just once and about 8.2% held by the top ten. Sequenced input: PBMCs or T cells enriched from blood (not recorded which). This sequence joins TRBV6-9 and TRBJ1-2; a weak D match, TRBD1 (6 bases). The clonotype was recovered from a woman aged 50 to 60 with acute COVID-19. The CDR3 sequence is CASSEGGGYGYTF. CDR3 DNA sequence: TGTGCCAGCAGTGAAGGGGGGGGCTATGGCTACACCTTC.